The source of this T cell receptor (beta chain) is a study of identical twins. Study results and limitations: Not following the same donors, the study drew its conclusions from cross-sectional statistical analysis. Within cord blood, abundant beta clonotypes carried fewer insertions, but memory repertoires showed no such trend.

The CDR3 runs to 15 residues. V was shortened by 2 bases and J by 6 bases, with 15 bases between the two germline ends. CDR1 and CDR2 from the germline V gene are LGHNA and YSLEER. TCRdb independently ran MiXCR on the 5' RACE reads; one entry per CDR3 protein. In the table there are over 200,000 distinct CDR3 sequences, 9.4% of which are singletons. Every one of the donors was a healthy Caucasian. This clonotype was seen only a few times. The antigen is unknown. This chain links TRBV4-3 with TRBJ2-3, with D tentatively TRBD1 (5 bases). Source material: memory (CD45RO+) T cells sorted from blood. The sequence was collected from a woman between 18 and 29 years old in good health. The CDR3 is CASSQIGHFSDTQYF. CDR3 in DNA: TGCGCCAGCAGCCAAATTGGACACTTTTCGGATACGCAGTATTTT.